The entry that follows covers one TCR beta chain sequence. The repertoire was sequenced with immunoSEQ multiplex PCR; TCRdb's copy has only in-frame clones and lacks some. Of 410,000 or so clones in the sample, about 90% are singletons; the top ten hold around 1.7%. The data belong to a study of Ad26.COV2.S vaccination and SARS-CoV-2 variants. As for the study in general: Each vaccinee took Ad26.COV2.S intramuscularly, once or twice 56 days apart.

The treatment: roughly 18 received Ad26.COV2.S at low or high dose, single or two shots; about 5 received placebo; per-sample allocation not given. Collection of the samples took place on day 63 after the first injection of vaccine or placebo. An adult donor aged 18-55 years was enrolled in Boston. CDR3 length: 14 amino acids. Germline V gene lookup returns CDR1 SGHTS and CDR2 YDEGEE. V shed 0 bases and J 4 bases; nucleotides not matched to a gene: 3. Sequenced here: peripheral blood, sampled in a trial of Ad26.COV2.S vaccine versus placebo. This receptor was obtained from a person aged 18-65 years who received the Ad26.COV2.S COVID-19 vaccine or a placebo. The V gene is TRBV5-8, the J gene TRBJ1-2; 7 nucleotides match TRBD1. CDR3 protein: CASSLDRGGYGYTF. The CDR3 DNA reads TGTGCCAGCAGCTTGGACAGGGGTGGCTATGGCTACACCTTC.